The 29 T cell receptor beta chains in this list originate from one sample, sequenced in a study of T cells after yellow fever vaccination. TCRdb called the 5' RACE reads again in MiXCR, with one record for every CDR3 protein. The sample lists fewer than 650,000 distinct CDR3 sequences; 20% to 25% were seen once. The material sequenced was PBMCs, taken approximately 22 days after the first yellow fever vaccination. The source is a man younger than 35 who received the YFV17D yellow fever vaccine.

CDR3 sequence (DNA): TGTGCCAGCAGTTCAACGGACAGGTACGAGCAGTACGTC. It translates to CASSSTDRYEQYV. The chain couples TRBV6-2 or TRBV6-3 to TRBJ2-7, with TRBD1 matching over 7 bases. The CDR3 is 13 residues long. V shed 4 bases, J shed 4 bases, and the junction held 4 bases outside the gene matches. Germline V gene data show CDR1 as MNHEY and CDR2 as SVGEGT.

The table lists this clonotype with a few counts. The chain is built from TRBV27 and TRBJ2-2, with unresolved D. From germline, CDR1 is MNHEY and CDR2 SMNVEV (reference sequence). The CDR3 spans 16 residues. V was shortened by 4 bases and J by 4 bases, with 16 bases between the two germline ends. This chain's CDR3 is CASSSLRASFTGELFF. The CDR3 DNA is TGTGCCAGCAGTTCTCTAAGGGCTAGTTTCACCGGGGAGCTGTTTTTT.

The rearrangement links TRBV4-1 to TRBJ2-7; no reliable D call. The CDR3 has 12 residues. Trimming took 6 bases from V and 2 from J, leaving 8 bases between them. CDR1 MGHRA and CDR2 YSYEKL come from the germline V gene. CDR3 sequence: CASRWGPYEQYV. CDR3 bases: TGCGCCAGCAGGTGGGGTCCCTACGAGCAGTACGTC.

This chain joins TRBV7-2 and TRBJ1-1, with D tentatively TRBD1 (6 bases). The CDR3 runs 15 residues. The germline gives CDR1 SGHTA, CDR2 FQGNSA. Trimming stripped 5 bases from V and 8 bases from J, with 21 bases between. The CDR3 nucleotides read TGTGCCAGCAGCCGAAATGGACAGCCGGCGGGGGAAGCTTTCTTT. It encodes CASSRNGQPAGEAFF.

This chain joins TRBV7-2 and TRBJ2-4; D remains unclear. Between the trimmed V and J ends, which lost 1 base and 7 bases, there was a span of 8 bases. The CDR3 is 13 amino acids. Germline assignment: CDR1 SGHTA and CDR2 FQGNSA. The chain's CDR3 is CASSLEVRNIQYF. The CDR3 bases are TGTGCCAGCAGCTTAGAGGTGCGGAACATTCAGTACTTC.

The chain has TRBV29-1 and TRBJ2-1; no definite D call. Trimming removed 4 bases from V and 9 bases from J, with 7 bases in between. The CDR3 extends over 10 amino acids. Germline CDR1 and CDR2: SQVTM and ANQGSEA. The CDR3 loop is CSVGAFEQFF. CDR3 bases: TGCAGCGTTGGGGCATTTGAGCAGTTCTTC.

The rearrangement joins TRBV29-1 to TRBJ2-1, with TRBD1 identical over 8 bases. The length of the CDR3 is 13 residues. Germline V CDR1 and CDR2: SQVTM, ANQGSEA. Losses at the gene ends were 4 bases for V and 9 bases for J; bases not matched to a gene: 8. The CDR3 loop is CSVGIRGLTEQFF. The DNA for the CDR3 is TGCAGCGTTGGGATCAGGGGGCTCACTGAGCAGTTCTTC.

The chain uses TRBV7-2 and TRBJ1-1; 7 nucleotides line up with TRBD1. The CDR3 sequence is 14 residues long. Germline V lookup: CDR1 SGHTA, CDR2 FQGNSA. V shed 5 bases and J 2 bases; nucleotides not matched to a gene: 5. Written as DNA, the CDR3 is TGTGCCAGCAGCCCATACAGGGGTAACACTGAAGCTTTCTTT. Protein: CASSPYRGNTEAFF.

This clonotype has more than one count but fewer than ten. The chain couples TRBV20-1 to TRBJ2-2; possibly TRBD1 for D (5 bases). V lost 6 bases and J 1 base, leaving 12 bases between the germline ends. This CDR3 region has 14 residues. The V gene's germline CDR1 is DFQATT and CDR2 SNEGSKA (reference sequence). The CDR3 bases are TGCAGTGCCTACCAGCAGGGGAACACCGGGGAGCTGTTTTTT. Encoded protein: CSAYQQGNTGELFF.

This clonotype has only a few counts. CDR3 loop: CASSAAGLLYNEQFF. The CDR3 DNA sequence: TGCGCCAGCAGCGCGGCGGGACTCCTCTACAATGAGCAGTTCTTC. J is TRBJ2-1 and V is TRBV5-1, with a tentative D call TRBD2 (6 bases). This CDR3 is 15 amino acids long. Between the trimmed V and J ends, which lost 4 bases and 3 bases, there was a span of 14 bases. Per the germline V gene, CDR1 is SGHRS and CDR2 is YFSETQ.

This clonotype was seen a handful of times. The chain links TRBV10-3 to TRBJ1-1; 7 bases align to TRBD1. The CDR3 contains 16 residues. V dropped 4 bases and J dropped 0; count of bases not matched to a gene: 8. Germline V CDR1 and CDR2: ENHRY, SYGVKD. The CDR3 DNA reads as TGTGCCATCAGTGCCAACAGGGGAGATTTGAACACTGAAGCTTTCTTT. Translation: CAISANRGDLNTEAFF.

A single count supports this clonotype. This chain links TRBV6-2 or TRBV6-3 with TRBJ2-7, with a tentative D call TRBD2 (6 bases). Trimming pared 5 bases from V and 4 bases from J, leaving 21 bases between. The CDR3 loop spans 16 amino acids. Germline CDR1 and CDR2: MNHEY and SVGEGT. This CDR3 reads CASSRKDTLGGYEQYF. The CDR3, as DNA: TGTGCCAGCAGTAGGAAGGACACCTTGGGAGGTTACGAGCAGTACTTC.

DNA for the CDR3: TGTGCCAGCACCCGGGAAGGGGAAAAACTGTTTTTT. Translation gives CASTREGEKLFF. V usage is TRBV6-5 and J usage is TRBJ1-4; no reliable D call. This CDR3 has 12 residues. Germline V gene sequence: CDR1 MNHEY, CDR2 SVGAGI. V was pared by 7 bases and J by 8 bases, with 11 bases between.

The chain uses TRBV15 and TRBJ2-3; 9 nucleotides line up with TRBD2. J gave up 5 bases and V 1 base, and 7 bases lay outside the gene matches. The CDR3 has 16 residues. Per germline, CDR1 LNHNV and CDR2 YYDKDF (reference sequence). CDR3 residues: CATSRGAAGGRDTQYF. DNA of the CDR3: TGTGCCACCAGCAGAGGAGCAGCGGGGGGTCGAGATACGCAGTATTTT.

This clonotype turned up a few times. This chain joins TRBV24-1 and TRBJ2-5; a possible D gene is TRBD2 (5 bases). CDR3 length: 15 amino acids. Germline V lookup: CDR1 KGHDR, CDR2 SFDVKD. The V end lost 3 bases, the J end lost 5 bases, and 15 bases lay between the germline ends. The CDR3 DNA reads TGTGCCACCAGTGATGCCCCTCGGGGTCGGGAGACCCAGTACTTC. Translating gives CATSDAPRGRETQYF.

Many counts were recorded for this clonotype. V and J are TRBV5-1 and TRBJ2-7, with D maybe TRBD2 (6 bases). Germline CDR1 SGHRS, CDR2 YFSETQ. The V end lost 4 bases, the J end lost 7 bases, and 21 bases lay between the germline ends. The CDR3 spans 15 residues. Here the CDR3 DNA reads TGCGCCAGCAGCCCCGGAGGGACGGACGGAATGGAGCAGTACGTC. This codes for CASSPGGTDGMEQYV.

The chain uses TRBV20-1 and TRBJ2-3; possible D gene TRBD2, 7 bases. This CDR3 spans 15 amino acids. The V and J ends lost 5 bases and 5 bases respectively, with 20 bases between them. CDR1 is DFQATT and CDR2 is SNEGSKA in the germline V gene (reference sequence). This chain's CDR3 is CSAGRRGGIGDTQYF. For the CDR3, the DNA is TGCAGTGCTGGAAGGAGGGGGGGGATCGGAGATACGCAGTATTTT.

This clonotype was counted ten times or more. The genes are TRBV5-1 and TRBJ2-3; D is unresolved. Looked up from germline, CDR1 is SGHRS and CDR2 is YFSETQ. Deletions cut 4 bases from V and 0 bases from J, with 12 bases between. The CDR3 sequence is 15 residues long. CDR3 loop: CASSLPATSTDTQYF. The CDR3 DNA reads as TGCGCCAGCAGCCTCCCGGCAACTAGCACAGATACGCAGTATTTT.

This clonotype was detected only a few times. The J gene is TRBJ1-4, the V gene TRBV5-1; D is unresolved. The germline CDR1 and CDR2 sequences are SGHRS and YFSETQ. The CDR3 sequence is 13 residues long. V shed 4 bases and J shed 5 bases, with 9 bases lying between them. CDR3 bases: TGCGCCAGCAGCCTGGCCGTGAATGAAAAACTGTTTTTT. This translates into CASSLAVNEKLFF.

J is TRBJ1-1 and V is TRBV6-5; no firm D call. Germline V gene lookup returns CDR1 MNHEY and CDR2 SVGAGI. The V end was cut by 5 bases, the J end by 0 bases, with 4 bases between. The CDR3 loop spans 12 amino acids. CDR3 sequence (DNA): TGTGCCAGCAGTAACCTGAACACTGAAGCTTTCTTT. Translated: CASSNLNTEAFF.

The chain uses TRBV15 and TRBJ1-5, with D tentatively TRBD1 (6 bases). Germline V gene sequence: CDR1 LNHNV, CDR2 YYDKDF (reference sequence). Trimming left V 9 bases short and J 7 bases short, with 19 bases between. CDR3 size: 14 residues. The CDR3 DNA is TGTGCCACGGGACGGGGGGGCCGTAGGCAGCCCCAGCATTTT. It encodes CATGRGGRRQPQHF.

This chain uses TRBV3-1 with TRBJ2-3; D unresolved. The length of the CDR3 is 15 residues. Germline V gene sequence: CDR1 LGHDT, CDR2 YNNKEL (reference sequence). The V and J ends lost 10 bases and 3 bases respectively, with 20 bases between them. Written as DNA, the CDR3 is TGTGCCACCTGCCCCCGCGCGAGGCCGACAGATACGCAGTATTTT. It yields the protein CATCPRARPTDTQYF.

This clonotype occurred a few times. The chain recombines TRBV4-1 with TRBJ1-1; D unclear. There are 13 residues in the CDR3. V dropped 0 bases and J dropped 5 bases, with 7 bases sitting between them. Germline CDR1 reads MGHRA; CDR2 reads YSYEKL. The CDR3: CASSQERTTEAFF. The CDR3 DNA reads as TGCGCCAGCAGCCAAGAAAGAACGACTGAAGCTTTCTTT.

The chain recombines TRBV5-1 with TRBJ2-5; D is ambiguous. CDR3 length: 13 amino acids. V dropped 4 bases and J dropped 5 bases, with 12 bases sitting between them. Germline CDR1 and CDR2: SGHRS and YFSETQ. This chain's CDR3 is CASSRVERETQYF. The CDR3 DNA sequence: TGCGCCAGCAGCAGGGTAGAAAGGGAGACCCAGTACTTC.

This chain connects TRBV5-1 to TRBJ2-7; D is perhaps TRBD2 (6 bases). The CDR3 is made up of 12 amino acids. Germline V gene sequence: CDR1 SGHRS, CDR2 YFSETQ. V was shortened by 4 bases and J by 1 base, with 6 bases between the two germline ends. DNA of the CDR3: TGCGCCAGCAGCGGGGGGTCCTACGAGCAGTACTTC. This codes for CASSGGSYEQYF.

This clonotype showed up just a few times. The genes are TRBV7-3 and TRBJ2-1; 10 bases map to TRBD1. Germline-derived CDR1 and CDR2 are SGHTA and FQGTGA. V trimming: 5 bases; J trimming: 3 bases; junction bases outside the gene matches: 4. This CDR3 has 15 residues. The DNA of the CDR3 is TGTGCCAGCAGCGTAGGGACAGGGGTCTACAATGAGCAGTTCTTC. It yields the protein CASSVGTGVYNEQFF.

The chain uses TRBV4-2 and TRBJ2-5; D may be TRBD1 (6 bases). This CDR3 is 17 amino acids long. Trimming removed 2 bases from V and 1 base from J, with 17 bases in between. Germline V gene lookup returns CDR1 LGHNA and CDR2 YNFKEQ. In DNA form, the CDR3 reads TGTGCCAGCAGCCAAAGTCAAGGGGGATACTTCCAAGAGACCCAGTACTTC. It translates to CASSQSQGGYFQETQYF.

The CDR3 DNA reads TGTGCCAGTAGCCCCCGGGACTTTTCCTACGAGCAGTACGTC. Translation gives CASSPRDFSYEQYV. This sequence joins TRBV19 and TRBJ2-7, with D possibly matching TRBD2 (6 bases). Germline V gene lookup returns CDR1 LNHDA and CDR2 SQIVND (reference sequence). The CDR3 runs to 14 residues. Trimming shortened V by 6 bases and J by 1 base, and 13 bases separated the two germline ends.

The J gene is TRBJ2-1, the V gene TRBV20-1; no definite D call. With 4 bases removed from V and 6 bases from J, the gap between germline ends came to 4 bases. The CDR3 contains 10 residues. Per germline, CDR1 DFQATT and CDR2 SNEGSKA (reference sequence). The CDR3 DNA follows: TGCAGTGCTATGGGCAATGAGCAGTTCTTC. It translates to CSAMGNEQFF.